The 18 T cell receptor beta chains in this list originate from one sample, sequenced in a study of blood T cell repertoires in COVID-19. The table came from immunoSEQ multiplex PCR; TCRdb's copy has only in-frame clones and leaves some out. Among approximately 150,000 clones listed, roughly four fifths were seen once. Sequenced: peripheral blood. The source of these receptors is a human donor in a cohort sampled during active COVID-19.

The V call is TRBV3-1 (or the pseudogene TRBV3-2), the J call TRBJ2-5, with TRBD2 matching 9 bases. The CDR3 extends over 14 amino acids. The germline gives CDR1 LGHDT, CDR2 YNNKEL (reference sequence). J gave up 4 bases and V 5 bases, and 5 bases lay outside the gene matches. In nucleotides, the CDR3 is TGTGCCAGCAGCGAGGGACTAGCTTCAGAGACCCAGTACTTC. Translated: CASSEGLASETQYF.

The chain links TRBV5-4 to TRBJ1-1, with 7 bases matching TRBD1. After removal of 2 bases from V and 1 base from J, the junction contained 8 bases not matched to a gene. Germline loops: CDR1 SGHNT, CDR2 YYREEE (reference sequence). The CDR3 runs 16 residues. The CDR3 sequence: CASSFHLGTANTEAFF. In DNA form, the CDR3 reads TGTGCCAGCAGCTTTCACCTCGGGACAGCGAACACTGAAGCTTTCTTT.

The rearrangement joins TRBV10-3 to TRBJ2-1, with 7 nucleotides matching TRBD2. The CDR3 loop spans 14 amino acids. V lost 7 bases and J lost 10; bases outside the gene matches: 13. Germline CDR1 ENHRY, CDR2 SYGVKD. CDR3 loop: CAIKDLGGSGEQFF. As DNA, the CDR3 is TGTGCCATCAAGGATTTGGGGGGGTCGGGGGAGCAGTTCTTC.

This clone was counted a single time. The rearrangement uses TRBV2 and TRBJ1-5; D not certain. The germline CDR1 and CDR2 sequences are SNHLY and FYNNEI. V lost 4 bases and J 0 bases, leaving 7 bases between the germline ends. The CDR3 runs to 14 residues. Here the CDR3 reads CASSAAYSNQPQHF. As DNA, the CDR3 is TGTGCCAGCAGTGCCGCCTATAGCAATCAGCCCCAGCATTTT. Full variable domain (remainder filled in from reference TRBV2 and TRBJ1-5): EPEVTQTPSHQVTQMGQEVILRCVPISNHLYFYWYRQILGQKVEFLVSFYNNEISEKSEIFDDQFSVERPDGSNFTLKIRSTKLEDSAMYFCASSAAYSNQPQHFGDGTRLSIL.

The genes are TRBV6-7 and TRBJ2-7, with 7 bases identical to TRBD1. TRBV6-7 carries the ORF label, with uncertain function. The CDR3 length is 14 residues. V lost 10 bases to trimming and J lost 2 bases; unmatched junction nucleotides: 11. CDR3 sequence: CAIHRGMPTYEQYF. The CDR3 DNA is TGTGCCATCCACAGGGGTATGCCTACCTACGAGCAGTACTTC.

Here the CDR3 reads CASSQNGQDYEQYF. In DNA, the CDR3 is TGTGCCAGCAGCCAAAACGGACAGGACTACGAGCAGTACTTC. The chain links TRBV7-9 to TRBJ2-7; 7 nucleotides align to TRBD1. This CDR3 is 14 amino acids long. Trimming removed 5 bases from V and 3 bases from J; junction bases left unmatched: 7. Per the germline V gene, CDR1 is SEHNR and CDR2 is FQNEAQ (reference sequence).

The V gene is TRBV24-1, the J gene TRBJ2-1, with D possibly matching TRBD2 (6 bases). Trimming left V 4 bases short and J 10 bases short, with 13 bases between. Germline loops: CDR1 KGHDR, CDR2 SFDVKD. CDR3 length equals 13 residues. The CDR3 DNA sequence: TGTGCCACCAGTGACCCGGGGGTCCGGGAGCAGTTCTTC. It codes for CATSDPGVREQFF.

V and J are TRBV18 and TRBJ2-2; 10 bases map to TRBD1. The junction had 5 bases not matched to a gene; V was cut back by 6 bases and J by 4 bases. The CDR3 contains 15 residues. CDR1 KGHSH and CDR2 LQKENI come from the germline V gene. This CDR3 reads CASSTGTGATGELFF. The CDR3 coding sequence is TGTGCCAGCTCTACCGGGACAGGGGCCACCGGGGAGCTGTTTTTT.

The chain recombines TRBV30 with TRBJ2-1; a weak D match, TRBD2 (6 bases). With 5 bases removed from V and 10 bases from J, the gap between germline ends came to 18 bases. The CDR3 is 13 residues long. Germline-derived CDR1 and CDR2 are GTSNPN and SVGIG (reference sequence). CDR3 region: CAWDWGGVGEQFF. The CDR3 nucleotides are TGTGCCTGGGACTGGGGAGGAGTTGGGGAGCAGTTCTTC.

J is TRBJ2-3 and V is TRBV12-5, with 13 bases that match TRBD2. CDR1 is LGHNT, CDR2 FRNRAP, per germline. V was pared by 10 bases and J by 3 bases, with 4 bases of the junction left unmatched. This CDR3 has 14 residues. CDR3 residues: CATLAGGGTDTQYF. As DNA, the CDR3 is TGTGCTACACTAGCGGGAGGGGGAACAGATACGCAGTATTTT.

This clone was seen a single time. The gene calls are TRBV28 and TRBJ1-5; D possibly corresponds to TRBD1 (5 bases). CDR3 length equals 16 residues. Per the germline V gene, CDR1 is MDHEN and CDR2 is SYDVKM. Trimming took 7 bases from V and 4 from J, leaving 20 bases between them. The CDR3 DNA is TGTGCCAGCATTCCTGCAGGGCGCGATTTGAATCAGCCCCAGCATTTT. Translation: CASIPAGRDLNQPQHF. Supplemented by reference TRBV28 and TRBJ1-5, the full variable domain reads DVKVTQSSRYLVKRTGEKVFLECVQDMDHENMFWYRQDPGLGLRLIYFSYDVKMKEKGDIPEGYSVSREKKERFSLILESASTNQTSMYLCASIPAGRDLNQPQHFGDGTRLSIL.

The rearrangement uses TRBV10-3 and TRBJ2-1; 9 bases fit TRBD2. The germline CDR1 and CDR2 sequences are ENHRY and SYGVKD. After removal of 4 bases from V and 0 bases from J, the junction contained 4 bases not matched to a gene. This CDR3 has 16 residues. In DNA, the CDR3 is TGTGCCATCAGTGGACTTAGCGGGAGCTCCTACAATGAGCAGTTCTTC. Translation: CAISGLSGSSYNEQFF.

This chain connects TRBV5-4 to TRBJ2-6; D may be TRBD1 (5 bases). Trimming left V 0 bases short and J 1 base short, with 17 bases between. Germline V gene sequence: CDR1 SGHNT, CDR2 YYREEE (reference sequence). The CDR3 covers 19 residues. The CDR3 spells CASSLGLAGNPSGANVLTF. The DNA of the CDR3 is TGTGCCAGCAGCTTGGGACTGGCAGGGAATCCTTCTGGGGCCAACGTCCTGACTTTC.

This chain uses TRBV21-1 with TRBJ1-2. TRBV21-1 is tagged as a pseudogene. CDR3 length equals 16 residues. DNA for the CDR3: TGTGCCAGCAGCGGGAGGGCCTCTAAATGGGTCTATGGCTACACCTTC. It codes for CASSGRASKWVYGYTF.

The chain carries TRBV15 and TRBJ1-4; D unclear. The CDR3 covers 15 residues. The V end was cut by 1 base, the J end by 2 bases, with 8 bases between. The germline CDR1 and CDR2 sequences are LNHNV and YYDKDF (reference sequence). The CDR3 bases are TGTGCCACCAGCAGAGCGACACCTACTAATGAAAAACTGTTTTTT. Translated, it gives CATSRATPTNEKLFF.

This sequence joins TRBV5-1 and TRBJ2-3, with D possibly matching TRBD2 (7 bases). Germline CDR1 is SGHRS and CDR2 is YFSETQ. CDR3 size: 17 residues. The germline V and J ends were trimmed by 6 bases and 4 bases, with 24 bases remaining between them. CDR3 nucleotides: TGCGCCAGCAAAAGAAGGGGGGGCGCTAGTCAGTCAGATACGCAGTATTTT. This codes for CASKRRGGASQSDTQYF.

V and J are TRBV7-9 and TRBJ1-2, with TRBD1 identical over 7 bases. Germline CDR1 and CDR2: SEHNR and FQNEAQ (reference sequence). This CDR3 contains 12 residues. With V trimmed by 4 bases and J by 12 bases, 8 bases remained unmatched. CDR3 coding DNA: TGTGCCAGCAGCTCAGGACAGGAGGGTAACACCTTC. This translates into CASSSGQEGNTF. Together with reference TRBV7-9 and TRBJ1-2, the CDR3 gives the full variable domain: DTGVSQNPRHKITKRGQNVTFRCDPISEHNRLYWYRQTLGQGPEFLTYFQNEAQLEKSRLLSDRFSAERPKGSFSTLEIQRTEQGDSAMYLCASSSGQEGNTFGSGTRLTVV.

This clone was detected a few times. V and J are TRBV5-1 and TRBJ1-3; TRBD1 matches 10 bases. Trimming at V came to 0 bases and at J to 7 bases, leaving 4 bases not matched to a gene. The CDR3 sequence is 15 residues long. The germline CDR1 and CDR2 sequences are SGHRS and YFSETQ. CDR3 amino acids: CASSLAQDRGNTIYF. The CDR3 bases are TGCGCCAGCAGCTTGGCCCAGGACAGGGGGAACACCATATATTTT.